Below, 9 T cell receptor beta chains from the same sample are listed, as sequenced in a study of blood T cell repertoires in COVID-19 (dated by TCRdb to the early 2020s). The method was the immunoSEQ multiplex PCR assay. TCRdb stores this immuneACCESS table with in-frame sequences only. Part of the clones is absent; in the studies checked, under half of the shortfall reflects unresolved V genes, and no reason is known for the rest. This sample lists roughly 200,000 clones; around 89% were detected once. The ten largest clones take up roughly 2.5% of the sample. The material sequenced was PBMCs or T cells enriched from blood (not recorded which). The receptors derive from a woman in her thirties who had recovered from COVID-19.

V usage is TRBV7-8 and J usage is TRBJ1-1; 8 nucleotides match TRBD1. The trim removed 5 bases at V and 4 bases at J, leaving 9 bases unmatched. Germline CDR1 and CDR2: SGHVS and FQNEAQ. CDR3 length: 15 residues. DNA for the CDR3: TGTGCCAGCAGCCGACTGACAGGGGAGAGCACTGAAGCTTTCTTT. It encodes CASSRLTGESTEAFF. The variable domain in full, completed from reference TRBV7-8 and TRBJ1-1, reads GAGVSQSPRYKVAKRGQDVALRCDPISGHVSLFWYQQALGQGPEFLTYFQNEAQLDKSGLPSDRFFAERPEGSVSTLKIQRTQQEDSAVYLCASSRLTGESTEAFFGQGTRLTVV.

This clone was detected only once. V usage is TRBV7-8 and J usage is TRBJ1-1; D possibly corresponds to TRBD1 (6 bases). V dropped 5 bases and J dropped 4 bases, with 11 bases sitting between them. This CDR3 spans 13 amino acids. Germline-derived CDR1 and CDR2 are SGHVS and FQNEAQ. CDR3 sequence reads: CASSIKTGTEAFF. For the CDR3, the DNA is TGTGCCAGCAGCATCAAGACAGGCACTGAAGCTTTCTTT.

The chain has TRBV3-1 (or the pseudogene TRBV3-2) and TRBJ2-3; weak D call: TRBD2 (5 bases). V lost 1 base and J 0 bases, leaving 14 bases between the germline ends. The CDR3 has 17 residues. Germline values: CDR1 LGHDT, CDR2 YNNKEL (reference sequence). The CDR3 coding sequence is TGTGCCAGCAGCCAAGGAGCGGTACCTCATAGCACAGATACGCAGTATTTT. Its translation is CASSQGAVPHSTDTQYF.

The V and J genes are TRBV6-5 and TRBJ1-6; 8 nucleotides align to TRBD1. V was clipped by 8 bases and J by 2 bases; unmatched bases: 2. From germline, CDR1 is MNHEY and CDR2 SVGAGI. This CDR3 has 14 residues. The CDR3: CASGTGPYNSPLHF. The CDR3 region has the DNA TGTGCCAGCGGGACAGGCCCCTATAATTCACCCCTCCACTTT.

V gene TRBV19 combines with J gene TRBJ2-6; 7 bases line up with TRBD1. Germline V CDR1 and CDR2: LNHDA, SQIVND (reference sequence). The CDR3 spans 17 residues. V gave up 6 bases and J gave up 3 bases; unmatched junction bases: 11. The CDR3 DNA is TGTGCCAGTAGCCAGACAGGGCAGCGGCTTGGGGCCAACGTCCTGACTTTC. It specifies CASSQTGQRLGANVLTF. Together with reference TRBV19 and TRBJ2-6, the CDR3 gives the full variable domain: DGGITQSPKYLFRKEGQNVTLSCEQNLNHDAMYWYRQDPGQGLRLIYYSQIVNDFQKGDIAEGYSVSREKKESFPLTVTSAQKNPTAFYLCASSQTGQRLGANVLTFGAGSRLTVL.

This chain's CDR3 is CASSLTLYRGVDEAFF. In DNA form, the CDR3 reads TGTGCCAGCAGTTTAACGCTCTACAGGGGTGTCGATGAAGCTTTCTTT. This chain uses TRBV27 with TRBJ1-1; 7 bases are a match to TRBD1. Trimming at V came to 2 bases and at J to 7 bases, leaving 13 bases not matched to a gene. The CDR3 is 16 amino acids. The V gene's germline CDR1 is MNHEY and CDR2 SMNVEV (reference sequence).

This chain connects TRBV4-2 to TRBJ2-1, with 9 bases fitting TRBD2. V dropped 1 base and J dropped 8; count of bases not matched to a gene: 12. In germline, CDR1 is LGHNA, CDR2 YNFKEQ. This CDR3 is 17 amino acids long. CDR3 region: CASSQGSAGGPQDEQFF. Written as DNA, the CDR3 is TGTGCCAGCAGCCAAGGGTCGGCGGGGGGGCCCCAAGATGAGCAGTTCTTC.

The chain uses TRBV29-1 and TRBJ1-2; no definite D call. This CDR3 region has 13 residues. V was cut by 3 bases and J by 2 bases, with 10 bases left in between. Germline loops: CDR1 SQVTM, CDR2 ANQGSEA. CDR3 in DNA: TGCAGCGTTGACCAGAACCCCAACTATGGCTACACCTTC. Its protein product is CSVDQNPNYGYTF. Full variable domain (outside the CDR3, taken from reference TRBV29-1 and TRBJ1-2): SAVISQKPSRDICQRGTSLTIQCQVDSQVTMMFWYRQQPGQSLTLIATANQGSEATYESGFVIDKFPISRPNLTFSTLTVSNMSPEDSSIYLCSVDQNPNYGYTFGSGTRLTVV.

V and J are TRBV5-1 and TRBJ2-3; 8 bases match TRBD2. CDR3 length: 14 amino acids. Germline V gives CDR1 SGHRS, CDR2 YFSETQ. V shed 5 bases and J 5 bases; nucleotides not matched to a gene: 7. The CDR3 coding sequence is TGCGCCAGCAGAACCGGGGGGGCCGTAGATACGCAGTATTTT. This translates into CASRTGGAVDTQYF.